The 3 T cell receptor beta chains presented below share a single source sample, sequenced in a study of T-cell memory formation after mild COVID-19. In TCRdb, the 5' RACE reads were re-called with MiXCR into one record per CDR3 protein. The sample lists about 350,000 distinct CDR3 sequences; roughly an eighth were seen once. Sequencing was done on a sample of PBMCs or a T cell subset sorted from them (not recorded which). The receptors stem from a man aged 18 to 30 who had mild COVID-19 (a few samples of this study predate the infection). Cell type and time point are not known.

This clonotype was picked up a small number of times. V gene TRBV4-2 combines with J gene TRBJ2-3, with D perhaps matching TRBD1 or TRBD2 (5 bases each). The V end lost 0 bases, the J end lost 6 bases, and 19 bases lay between the germline ends. The CDR3 has 17 residues. CDR1 and CDR2 (germline): LGHNA, YNFKEQ. CDR3 sequence reads: CASSQDGAGTPIDTQYF. CDR3 bases: TGTGCCAGCAGCCAAGATGGAGCAGGGACCCCGATCGATACGCAGTATTTT.

The CDR3 coding sequence is TGTGCCAGCAGGGCAGGGGTTCGAACTGAAGCTTTCTTT. It specifies CASRAGVRTEAFF. V is TRBV6-5 and J is TRBJ1-1; a weak D match, TRBD1 (6 bases). This CDR3 region has 13 residues. The V and J ends lost 6 bases and 5 bases respectively, with 13 bases between them. Looked up from germline, CDR1 is MNHEY and CDR2 is SVGAGI.

This sequence joins TRBV6-5 and TRBJ1-5; D gene unclear. Germline V gene sequence: CDR1 MNHEY, CDR2 SVGAGI. The V and J ends lost 10 bases and 7 bases respectively, with 11 bases between them. CDR3 length equals 11 residues. CDR3 amino acids: CATGAGQPQHF. The CDR3 coding sequence is TGTGCCACCGGCGCTGGACAGCCCCAGCATTTT.